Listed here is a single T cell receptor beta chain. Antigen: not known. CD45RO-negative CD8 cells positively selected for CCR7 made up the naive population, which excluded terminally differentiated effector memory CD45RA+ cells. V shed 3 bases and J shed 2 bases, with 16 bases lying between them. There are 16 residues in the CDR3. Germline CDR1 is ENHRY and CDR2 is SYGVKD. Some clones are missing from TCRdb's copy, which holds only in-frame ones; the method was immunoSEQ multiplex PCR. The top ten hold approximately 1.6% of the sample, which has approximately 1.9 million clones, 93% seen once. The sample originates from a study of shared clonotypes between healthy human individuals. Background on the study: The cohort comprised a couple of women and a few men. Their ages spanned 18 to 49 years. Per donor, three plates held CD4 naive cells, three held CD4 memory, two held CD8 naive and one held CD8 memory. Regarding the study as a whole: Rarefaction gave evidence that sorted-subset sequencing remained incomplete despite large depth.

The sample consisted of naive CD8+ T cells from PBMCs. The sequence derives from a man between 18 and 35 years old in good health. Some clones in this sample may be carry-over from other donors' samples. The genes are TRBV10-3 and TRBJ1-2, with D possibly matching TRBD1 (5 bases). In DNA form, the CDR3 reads TGTGCCATCAGTGACCCACAGGCGCACTCGAACTATGGCTACACCTTC. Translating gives CAISDPQAHSNYGYTF.